Listed below are T cell receptor beta chains from one sample, sequenced in a study of tumor T cells in aggressive B-cell lymphoma. The data were produced by immunoSEQ multiplex PCR, yet TCRdb's version contains in-frame clones alone and is incomplete. The sample carries approximately 5,600 clones, around 94% recorded once. Sequencing used tumor tissue. These receptors were taken from an adult with diffuse large B cell lymphoma. Each CDR3 is given with its conserved first and last residue. D genes are given only for firm matches. For some rows the clone size is stated as once, few or many, or as a class when expanded; others skip it.

V gene	D gene	J gene	clone size	CDR3 DNA	CDR3 protein
TRBV9	-	TRBJ1-3	-	TGTGCCAGCAGCCTTGGAGGGACCAGCTCTGGAAACACCATATATTTT	CASSLGGTSSGNTIYF
TRBV18	-	TRBJ2-7	-	TGTGCCTCTCGGGCAGGGGAAGACGAGCAGTACTTC	CASRAGEDEQYF
TRBV19	-	TRBJ1-4	-	TGTGCCAGTAGTAACTTTTTCAGGGTTGCAACTAATGAAAAACTGTTTTTT	CASSNFFRVATNEKLFF
TRBV30	TRBD1	TRBJ2-5	-	TGTGCCTGGACTACAGGGGGCTGGGAGACCCAGTACTTC	CAWTTGGWETQYF
TRBV9	-	TRBJ2-1	-	TGTGCCAGCAGCGTAGATACGGGAGAGGGAAATGAGCAGTTCTTC	CASSVDTGEGNEQFF
TRBV6-1	TRBD2	TRBJ2-3	once	TGTGCCAGCAGACCCGGGGGAGGGACAGATACGCAGTATTTT	CASRPGGGTDTQYF
TRBV28	-	TRBJ1-1	-	TGTGCCACCATCGTCGGTCGGGGGAACACTGAAGCTTTCTTT	CATIVGRGNTEAFF
TRBV10-3	TRBD1	TRBJ1-5	few	TGTGCCATCAGCAACACAGGGGCCGGCAATCAGCCCCAGCATTTT	CAISNTGAGNQPQHF
TRBV18	-	TRBJ2-5	-	TGTGCCAGCTCACCAGGGGGCGACGAGACCCAGTACTTC	CASSPGGDETQYF
TRBV5-6	-	TRBJ2-3	-	TGTGCCAGCAGTTTCCTACGCACAGATACGCAGTATTTT	CASSFLRTDTQYF
TRBV11-3	TRBD1	TRBJ2-7	-	TGTGCCAGCAGTTCGGGACAGCGCCCCCCCTACGAGCAGTACTTC	CASSSGQRPPYEQYF
TRBV4-3	-	TRBJ2-7	-	TGCGCCAGCAGCCAAGAGCCACTAGCAGGGGGTTACGAGCAGTACTTC	CASSQEPLAGGYEQYF
TRBV5-1	-	TRBJ2-7	-	TGCGCCAGCAGCTTGGCGCGGATACCCTACGAGCAGTACTTC	CASSLARIPYEQYF
TRBV2	-	TRBJ1-1	-	TGTGCCAGCACCAGACAGAGGAACACTGAAGCTTTCTTT	CASTRQRNTEAFF
TRBV25-1	-	TRBJ2-5	-	TGTGCCACCGATGGGGGGACAGAGACCCAGTACTTC	CATDGGTETQYF
TRBV2	-	TRBJ1-2	-	TGTGCCGGAAAAGGGGGTGGAGGCCGTGCCTTCCATGGCTACACCTTC	CAGKGGGGRAFHGYTF
TRBV7-9	-	TRBJ2-5	-	TGTGCCAGCAGCTCAACCTCGTGGGGGACTTTGACAGAGACCCAGTACTTC	CASSSTSWGTLTETQYF
TRBV5-1	TRBD1	TRBJ1-4	-	TGCGCCAGCAGCCCGACAGGGGTGGACGAAAAACTGTTTTTT	CASSPTGVDEKLFF
TRBV12-5	TRBD1	TRBJ2-5	-	TGTGCTAGTGCTTCCCGGACAGGGGGCTGGGAGACCCAGTACTTC	CASASRTGGWETQYF
TRBV29-1	-	TRBJ1-1	-	TGCAGCGCCAGCCTGACAGGTGACGAAGCTTTCTTT	CSASLTGDEAFF
TRBV7-2	-	TRBJ2-1	-	TGTGCCAGCAGCAGGGTTGCCGGGACACCCACGAATGAGCAGTTCTTC	CASSRVAGTPTNEQFF
TRBV13	-	TRBJ1-3	-	TGTGCCAGCAGCTCCTCGGGTAGGTCCGGAAACACCATATATTTT	CASSSSGRSGNTIYF
TRBV2	TRBD2	TRBJ2-1	-	TGTGCCAGCAGTGAGTGGGGACTAGCGGCTGGCCATGAGCAGTTCTTC	CASSEWGLAAGHEQFF
TRBV19	-	TRBJ1-2	-	TGTGCCAGTAGTATTCAGGGGCAGGGTGGCTACACCTTC	CASSIQGQGGYTF
TRBV7-9	-	TRBJ2-1	-	TGTGCCAGCAGCGAAACAGGGAAGGATGAGCAGTTCTTC	CASSETGKDEQFF
TRBV5-1	-	TRBJ2-1	-	TGCGCCAGCAGCTCGGTACTCGTTGACAATGAGCAGTTCTTC	CASSSVLVDNEQFF
TRBV6-5	TRBD1	TRBJ1-1	-	TGTGCCAGCAGTTATGGGCAGGGGGCGAAAGCTTTCTTT	CASSYGQGAKAFF
TRBV27	TRBD1	TRBJ2-3	-	TGTGCCAGCAGTCCGGGACAGGGGAGGGGGTTCGATACGCAGTATTTT	CASSPGQGRGFDTQYF
TRBV6-5	TRBD1	TRBJ2-5	-	TGTGCCAGCAGGATCCGGACAGGGAGAGAGACCCAGTACTTC	CASRIRTGRETQYF
TRBV29-1	TRBD2	TRBJ2-7	-	TGCAGCGTTGCAACTAGCGGGGGGGCGGGGGAGCAGTACTTC	CSVATSGGAGEQYF
TRBV11-2	TRBD2	TRBJ2-5	-	TGTGCCAGCAGCCTGACTAGCGAGTTTGAGACCCAGTACTTC	CASSLTSEFETQYF
TRBV6-6	-	TRBJ2-2	-	TGTGCCAGCAGTTACGGGCCTAATACCGGGGAGCTGTTTTTT	CASSYGPNTGELFF
TRBV4-3	TRBD2	TRBJ2-1	-	TGCGCCAGCAGCATTTTGCTAGCGGTCAATGAGCAGTTCTTC	CASSILLAVNEQFF
TRBV5-1	TRBD1	TRBJ2-7	-	TGCGCCAGCAAAATTACCGGGACAGGGGTCGGGGAGCAGTACTTC	CASKITGTGVGEQYF
TRBV19	TRBD2	TRBJ2-5	-	TGTGCCAGTGCCGGTGTAGCGGGGGGCTTTGGGACCCAGTACTTC	CASAGVAGGFGTQYF
TRBV27	TRBD2	TRBJ2-5	-	TGTGCCAGCAGTTTAGTGGCGGGAGCGGAGACCCAGTACTTC	CASSLVAGAETQYF
TRBV30	-	TRBJ1-1	once	TGTGCCTGGCAGGGGTTTACTGAAGCTTTCTTT	CAWQGFTEAFF
TRBV4-1	-	TRBJ1-2	-	TGCGCCAGCAGCCAAGAACCTGGGGCTACTAATTATGGCTACACCTTC	CASSQEPGATNYGYTF
TRBV11-2	TRBD2	TRBJ2-7	-	TGTGCCAGCAGCCGACCGTGGCGGGAGGGCGACGAGCAGTACTTC	CASSRPWREGDEQYF
TRBV7-8	TRBD1	TRBJ2-7	few	TGTGCCAGCAGCTTTGACAGGGGGGAGTACAAGCAGTACTTC	CASSFDRGEYKQYF
TRBV10-3	-	TRBJ2-1	-	TGTGCCATCAGTGAAGGCCAGGGGTACAATGAGCAGTTCTTC	CAISEGQGYNEQFF